The 20 T cell receptor beta chains listed next were all sequenced from one sample in a study of blood T cells in healthy people across ages. Sample-barcoded 5' priming and a J-beta primer mix drove a second PCR of roughly 7 to 11 cycles. TCRdb passed the 5' RACE reads through MiXCR, listing each CDR3 protein once. The profile shows around 700,000 distinct CDR3 sequences, around 25% of them singletons. The same data also went into a second study, on T cells of mothers and their children.

Sequencing was done on a sample of blood. These receptors were obtained from a boy aged 10-17 years in good health.

The chain couples TRBV9 to TRBJ2-3, with no clear D. Deletions cut 4 bases from V and 7 bases from J, with 10 bases between. CDR3 length equals 12 residues. Germline V lookup: CDR1 SGDLS, CDR2 YYNGEE. CDR3 DNA sequence: TGTGCCAGCAGCCTCCGCGGAAATACGCAGTATTTT. Translation gives CASSLRGNTQYF.

This clonotype was seen more than once but under ten times. This rearrangement joins TRBV5-6 to TRBJ1-5; TRBD1 aligns across 8 bases. CDR3 length: 16 residues. CDR1 and CDR2 from the germline V gene are SGHDT and YYEEEE. Trimming at V came to 4 bases and at J to 5 bases, leaving 11 bases not matched to a gene. The CDR3 DNA reads TGTGCCAGCAGCCGTGGACAGGGAGGGGATTATCAGCCCCAGCATTTT. The encoded protein is CASSRGQGGDYQPQHF. The full variable domain, in which reference TRBV5-6 and TRBJ1-5 provide the parts outside the CDR3, is DAGVTQSPTHLIKTRGQQVTLRCSPKSGHDTVSWYQQALGQGPQFIFQYYEEEERQRGNFPDRFSGHQFPNYSSELNVNALLLGDSALYLCASSRGQGGDYQPQHFGDGTRLSIL.

This clonotype turned up a few times. The J gene is TRBJ2-7, the V gene TRBV9; D is perhaps TRBD2 (6 bases). The CDR3 runs to 19 residues. The V gene lost 0 bases and the J gene lost 2 bases, with 24 bases spanning the gap. From germline, CDR1 is SGDLS and CDR2 YYNGEE. In nucleotides, the CDR3 is TGTGCCAGCAGCGTAGGGGCGGGGACTTTAGGGTCTTCTACCTACGAGCAGTACTTC. This encodes CASSVGAGTLGSSTYEQYF.

The V and J genes are TRBV9 and TRBJ2-5; D is unclear. Germline CDR1 is SGDLS and CDR2 is YYNGEE. The V gene lost 0 bases and the J gene lost 4 bases, with 10 bases spanning the gap. The CDR3 covers 14 residues. The CDR3 loop reads CASSVGLLGETQYF. The CDR3 DNA sequence: TGTGCCAGCAGCGTAGGGCTTCTAGGAGAGACCCAGTACTTC.

This clonotype was counted only a few times. V usage is TRBV7-3 and J usage is TRBJ2-5, with no clear D. Trimming pared 2 bases from V and 5 bases from J, leaving 12 bases between. The CDR3 is made up of 14 amino acids. The germline CDR1 and CDR2 sequences are SGHTA and FQGTGA. The CDR3 coding sequence is TGTGCCAGCAGCTTAGGTTTGTCGTCGGAGACCCAGTACTTC. Protein: CASSLGLSSETQYF. The full variable domain, completed using reference TRBV7-3 and TRBJ2-5, is GAGVSQTPSNKVTEKGKYVELRCDPISGHTALYWYRQSLGQGPEFLIYFQGTGAADDSGLPNDRFFAVRPEGSVSTLKIQRTERGDSAVYLCASSLGLSSETQYFGPGTRLLVL.

The sample holds a few counts of this clonotype. The chain employs TRBV20-1 and TRBJ1-2; D is unresolved. Germline V gene sequence: CDR1 DFQATT, CDR2 SNEGSKA (reference sequence). The CDR3 runs to 13 residues. With 3 bases removed from V and 6 bases from J, the gap between germline ends came to 14 bases. CDR3 bases: TGCAGTGCTAGTACCCAGCCCGGGAATGGCTACACCTTC. Its translation: CSASTQPGNGYTF.

This clonotype was observed a few times. The chain links TRBV7-6 to TRBJ2-1; 8 bases are a match to TRBD2. CDR1 and CDR2 from the germline V gene are SGHVS and FNYEAQ. J gave up 2 bases and V 0 bases, and 6 bases lay outside the gene matches. This CDR3 has 17 amino acids. CDR3 region: CASSLAGGGTTYNEQFF. Here the CDR3 DNA reads TGTGCCAGCAGCTTAGCGGGCGGGGGGACCACCTACAATGAGCAGTTCTTC.

The J gene is TRBJ1-2, the V gene TRBV6-6; D may be TRBD1 (5 bases). The CDR3 has 14 amino acids. CDR1 and CDR2 from the germline V gene are MNHNY and SVGAGI (reference sequence). V gave up 6 bases and J gave up 5 bases, with 16 bases separating them. The CDR3 loop is CASSPGGGRYGYTF. CDR3 DNA sequence: TGTGCCAGCAGCCCTGGGGGGGGTAGGTATGGCTACACCTTC.

The chain carries TRBV28 and TRBJ2-5, with D possibly called TRBD1 or TRBD2 (5 bases each). The assigned J gene may be wrong: the sequence end matches TRBJ2-7 better. The CDR3 contains 15 residues. The germline gives CDR1 MDHEN, CDR2 SYDVKM. CDR3 sequence reads: CASSFSYSGSYEQYF. The DNA for the CDR3 is TGTGCCAGCAGTTTTTCGTACTCAGGGAGTTACGAGCAGTACTTC.

The genes are TRBV10-3 and TRBJ1-2; D is uncertain. V was trimmed by 6 bases and J by 1 base, leaving 12 bases between them. The CDR3 runs to 14 residues. Germline V gene sequence: CDR1 ENHRY, CDR2 SYGVKD. CDR3 residues: CAIRDDVVNYGYTF. The CDR3 bases are TGTGCCATCAGGGACGATGTGGTTAACTATGGCTACACCTTC.

The chain couples TRBV12-3 or TRBV12-4 to TRBJ2-3, with 9 bases identical to TRBD2. Germline trimming cut 4 bases from V and 4 bases from J; bases unmatched to any gene: 12. The CDR3 sequence is 17 residues long. CDR3: CASSYKLAGMGADTQYF. In nucleotides, the CDR3 is TGTGCCAGCAGTTATAAGCTAGCGGGAATGGGAGCAGATACGCAGTATTTT.

This clonotype was found once. The chain links TRBV12-3 or TRBV12-4 to TRBJ1-1; D not certain. V lost 7 bases, J lost 5 bases, and 20 bases lay in between. The CDR3 is 15 amino acids. CDR3 nucleotides: TGTGCCAGCAACCCTGGGTGGTCAGCCAATACTGAAGCTTTCTTT. Its translation: CASNPGWSANTEAFF.

As DNA, the CDR3 is TGTGCCACCCGAGTGACGGAGACCCCGTATAATTCACCCCTCCACTTT. Protein product: CATRVTETPYNSPLHF. V usage is TRBV6-1 and J usage is TRBJ1-6; D unresolved. The CDR3 length is 16 residues. With 10 bases removed from V and 4 bases from J, the gap between germline ends came to 20 bases. The germline CDR1 and CDR2 sequences are MNHNS and SASEGT.

The V gene is TRBV7-9, the J gene TRBJ2-7, with 8 bases aligning to TRBD2. With V trimmed by 4 bases and J by 6 bases, 8 bases remained unmatched. The CDR3 sequence is 14 residues long. Germline CDR1 is SEHNR and CDR2 is FQNEAQ (reference sequence). CDR3 coding DNA: TGTGCCAGCAGCTCGACTAGCGAGTATGGCGAGCAGTACTTC. This codes for CASSSTSEYGEQYF.

This chain links TRBV2 with TRBJ2-3; 11 nucleotides agree with TRBD2. V lost 7 bases, J lost 0 bases, and 12 bases stayed unmatched. CDR1 SNHLY and CDR2 FYNNEI come from the germline V gene. The CDR3 has 18 amino acids. CDR3 residues: CASILTSGGPSSTDTQYF. DNA of the CDR3: TGTGCCAGCATCCTCACTAGCGGGGGCCCCTCTAGCACAGATACGCAGTATTTT. Based on the CDR3 plus reference TRBV2 and TRBJ2-3, the full variable domain is EPEVTQTPSHQVTQMGQEVILRCVPISNHLYFYWYRQILGQKVEFLVSFYNNEISEKSEIFDDQFSVERPDGSNFTLKIRSTKLEDSAMYFCASILTSGGPSSTDTQYFGPGTRLTVL.

The chain employs TRBV12-3 or TRBV12-4 and TRBJ1-1; no clear D. V dropped 3 bases and J dropped 10 bases, with 15 bases sitting between them. There are 13 residues in the CDR3. The CDR3 bases are TGTGCCAGCAGTTTTAAGGGAAACCTCGGAGCTTTCTTT. Its translation: CASSFKGNLGAFF.

This chain links TRBV28 with TRBJ2-5; the match to TRBD2 covers 13 bases. The CDR3 runs 17 residues. Germline CDR1 MDHEN, CDR2 SYDVKM. The V gene end was trimmed by 6 bases and the J gene end by 2 bases; junction bases not matched to a gene: 9. In DNA, the CDR3 is TGTGCCAGCAGACCAACCGGGACTAGCGGGATACAAGAGACCCAGTACTTC. The encoded protein is CASRPTGTSGIQETQYF. The full variable domain, completed using reference TRBV28 and TRBJ2-5, is DVKVTQSSRYLVKRTGEKVFLECVQDMDHENMFWYRQDPGLGLRLIYFSYDVKMKEKGDIPEGYSVSREKKERFSLILESASTNQTSMYLCASRPTGTSGIQETQYFGPGTRLLVL.

This clonotype was seen many times. The genes are TRBV7-2 and TRBJ2-7, with 12 nucleotides matching TRBD2. Germline V CDR1 and CDR2: SGHTA, FQGNSA. The CDR3 is 15 residues long. Trimming cost V 4 bases and J 4 bases; bases outside gene matches: 5. DNA of the CDR3: TGTGCCAGCAGCTACCAGACTAGCGGGGGTTACGAGCAGTACTTC. The encoded protein is CASSYQTSGGYEQYF. The complete variable domain, with remaining parts taken from reference TRBV7-2 and TRBJ2-7, reads GAGVSQSPSNKVTEKGKDVELRCDPISGHTALYWYRQSLGQGLEFLIYFQGNSAPDKSGLPSDRFSAERTGGSVSTLTIQRTQQEDSAVYLCASSYQTSGGYEQYFGPGTRLTVT.

The rearrangement uses TRBV20-1 and TRBJ2-1, with D possibly being TRBD2 (5 bases). The J call may be mistaken, given a closer DNA end match to TRBJ2-7. The length of the CDR3 is 11 residues. The germline gives CDR1 DFQATT, CDR2 SNEGSKA (reference sequence). The CDR3, as DNA: TGCAGTGCCTACACTAGTGGAGAGCAGTACTTC. Its protein product is CSAYTSGEQYF.

This clonotype was observed a handful of times. The chain carries TRBV5-1 and TRBJ1-1; D perhaps matches TRBD1 (6 bases). The CDR3 runs to 16 residues. CDR1 is SGHRS, CDR2 YFSETQ, per germline. The V end lost 0 bases, the J end lost 3 bases, and 15 bases lay between the germline ends. CDR3 nucleotides: TGCGCCAGCAGCTTGGTCCCAGGGGATAAGTACACTGAAGCTTTCTTT. Its translation: CASSLVPGDKYTEAFF.